The 14 T cell receptor beta chains reported below all come from one sample, sequenced in a study of CD8 T cells in Susac syndrome. The RNA, roughly 0.45 to 1 ug, was put through reverse transcription using random hexamers. TCRdb reanalysed the immunoSEQ multiplex PCR reads using MiXCR and keeps one entry per CDR3 protein. The sample carries around 130,000 distinct CDR3 sequences, roughly 80% recorded once. The sample consisted of CD8+ T cells from PBMCs. These receptors all come from a human donor with multiple sclerosis.

Turning to this clonotype: Sequence at one end of the junction differs from germline and may be a read error. The CDR3 DNA sequence: TGCAGCGCCGGGACAGGGGAGTACAGTGAGCAGTTCTTC. This sequence encodes CSAGTGEYSEQFF. V and J are TRBV29-1 and TRBJ2-1, with 10 positions matching TRBD1. The CDR3 totals 13 residues. Per germline, CDR1 SQVTM and CDR2 ANQGSEA.

This chain connects TRBV28 to TRBJ2-5, with D hard to call. The CDR3 contains 13 residues. V was clipped by 4 bases and J by 7 bases, with 13 bases between them. Germline lookup yields CDR1 MDHEN and CDR2 SYDVKM. The CDR3: CASSSYYNWTQYF. Written as DNA, the CDR3 is TGTGCCAGCAGTTCATATTACAATTGGACCCAGTACTTC.

V gene TRBV29-1 combines with J gene TRBJ2-1; the D is unclear. The germline CDR1 and CDR2 sequences are SQVTM and ANQGSEA. The V gene lost 3 bases and the J gene lost 4 bases, with 4 bases spanning the gap. The CDR3 is 11 amino acids. The CDR3, as DNA: TGCAGCGTTGAGTCGTACAATGAGCAGTTCTTC. This sequence encodes CSVESYNEQFF.

This clonotype has just a few counts. The V call is TRBV6-1, the J call TRBJ1-2; 10 nucleotides match TRBD1. Germline loops: CDR1 MNHNS, CDR2 SASEGT. The V and J ends lost 10 bases and 3 bases, in that order; junction bases with no gene match: 8. CDR3 length: 14 amino acids. The CDR3 sequence: CATYRQGAHYGYTF. The CDR3 DNA reads TGTGCCACCTACCGACAGGGGGCTCACTATGGCTACACCTTC.

This chain links TRBV19 with TRBJ1-1; possibly TRBD1 for D (6 bases). Trimming removed 6 bases from V and 5 bases from J, with 13 bases in between. CDR3 length: 13 residues. CDR1 LNHDA and CDR2 SQIVND come from the germline V gene (reference sequence). CDR3 coding DNA: TGTGCCAGTAGGTGGGGGCTGGGGACTGAAGCTTTCTTT. The encoded protein is CASRWGLGTEAFF.

J is TRBJ1-1 and V is TRBV4-1, with 7 bases aligning to TRBD1. Germline V gene data show CDR1 as MGHRA and CDR2 as YSYEKL. V trimming: 4 bases; J trimming: 3 bases; junction bases outside the gene matches: 11. The CDR3 is 16 amino acids. CDR3 residues: CASSPSEGAEDTEAFF. CDR3 nucleotide sequence: TGCGCCAGCAGCCCTAGTGAGGGGGCTGAGGACACTGAAGCTTTCTTT.

V gene TRBV29-1 combines with J gene TRBJ1-2, with D possibly TRBD1 on 6 matching bases. The CDR3 consists of 10 residues. Germline CDR1 and CDR2: SQVTM and ANQGSEA. Trimming took off 6 bases at V and 8 bases at J, with 10 bases between the two ends. Here the CDR3 reads CSVTGTGYTF. CDR3 nucleotides: TGCAGCGTCACAGGGACCGGCTACACCTTC.

The chain carries TRBV25-1 and TRBJ1-2; D remains ambiguous. The CDR3 is made up of 14 amino acids. Trimming took 5 bases from V and 5 from J, leaving 15 bases between them. Looked up from germline, CDR1 is MGHDK and CDR2 is SYGVNS. The CDR3 reads CASSPPETLYGYTF. For the CDR3, the DNA is TGTGCCAGCAGTCCACCGGAGACCCTATATGGCTACACCTTC.

The chain employs TRBV19 and TRBJ2-7; D possibly corresponds to TRBD1 (6 bases). V was trimmed by 3 bases and J by 1 base, leaving 7 bases between them. This CDR3 region has 13 residues. Germline V gives CDR1 LNHDA, CDR2 SQIVND (reference sequence). CDR3 region: CASSMDSSYEQYF. CDR3 sequence (DNA): TGTGCCAGTAGTATGGACAGTTCCTACGAGCAGTACTTC.

The chain has TRBV6-6 and TRBJ1-4; D gene ambiguous. Germline V lookup: CDR1 MNHNY, CDR2 SVGAGI (reference sequence). The CDR3 is made up of 16 amino acids. Trimming left V 2 bases short and J 6 bases short, with 16 bases between. The DNA for the CDR3 is TGTGCCAGCAGTTACCCAGAACAGCTATGGGATGAAAAACTGTTTTTT. Its protein is CASSYPEQLWDEKLFF.

This clonotype was detected only once. At one boundary the junction diverges from the germline segment, which might be a read error. CDR3 sequence (DNA): TGTGCTAGCAGCTTAGTGGAGACAGATACCTACAATGAGCAGTTCTTC. Its protein is CASSLVETDTYNEQFF. The rearrangement uses TRBV7-7 and TRBJ2-1; possibly TRBD1 for D (5 bases). The CDR3 loop spans 16 amino acids. Per germline, CDR1 SSHAT and CDR2 FNYEAQ (reference sequence).

This rearrangement joins TRBV7-8 to TRBJ2-5; TRBD2 matches 9 bases. Losses at the gene ends were 4 bases for V and 7 bases for J; bases not matched to a gene: 10. The CDR3 runs to 15 residues. Germline CDR1 SGHVS, CDR2 FQNEAQ. CDR3 DNA sequence: TGTGCCAGCAGCTCCAAACCGGGACTAGCCGGGACCCAGTACTTC. Its protein is CASSSKPGLAGTQYF.

V usage is TRBV4-1 and J usage is TRBJ2-3; the D is unclear. V gave up 7 bases and J gave up 9 bases, with 11 bases separating them. This CDR3 has 11 residues. From germline, CDR1 is MGHRA and CDR2 YSYEKL. The CDR3 here is CASTDVGTQYF. The DNA for the CDR3 is TGCGCCAGCACAGACGTCGGGACGCAGTATTTT.

The rearrangement joins TRBV12-3 or TRBV12-4 to TRBJ1-2, with D perhaps TRBD1 (5 bases). This CDR3 contains 15 residues. Between the trimmed V and J ends, which lost 3 bases and 4 bases, there was a span of 15 bases. The CDR3, as DNA: TGTGCCAGCAGTTTCATAACCGGGACTCTCTATGGCTACACCTTC. Amino acid sequence: CASSFITGTLYGYTF.